This TCR beta chain was captured in a study of blood T cell repertoires in COVID-19. This CDR3 spans 17 amino acids. The germline CDR1 and CDR2 sequences are LNHDA and SQIVND (reference sequence). Trimming removed 5 bases at V and 2 bases at J, with 21 bases between. In the study's own analysis: Amplification with reference gene primers provided the estimates of nucleated cell counts. Using immunoSEQ multiplex PCR, the repertoire was profiled, and TCRdb retains in-frame clones only, with some absent. V, J and clone size reflect that table, while D and trimming were determined from the DNA. Counted here are roughly 110,000 clones, around 88% occurring once; the ten biggest clones make up around 7%.

The chain links TRBV19 to TRBJ1-1; D unclear. The receptor was derived from a man over 45 with active or convalescent COVID-19. The sample comprised peripheral blood. Here the CDR3 reads CASSRHIGPADNTEAFF. The CDR3 DNA reads TGTGCCAGTAGTCGACATATTGGCCCAGCAGATAACACTGAAGCTTTCTTT.